One sample yielded the 18 T cell receptor beta chains listed below, sequenced in a study of spatial heterogeneity in lung cancer. Time point of the sample: sample taken at primary tumor resection. Extraction of whole RNA from tumor, nontumor lung or frozen PBMC preceded unsorted sequencing. Each CDR3 protein gets one entry after TCRdb re-called the 5' RACE reads with MiXCR. The sample records about 92,000 distinct CDR3 sequences, more than 10% being singletons. Sequences were derived from PBMCs, sampled at surgery. These receptor sequences come from a male donor with early-stage non-small cell lung cancer.

The chain recombines TRBV24-1 with TRBJ1-5; 9 bases are shared with TRBD1. The CDR3 length is 16 residues. Germline V lookup: CDR1 KGHDR, CDR2 SFDVKD. V lost 5 bases to trimming and J lost 2 bases; unmatched junction nucleotides: 6. The CDR3 DNA sequence: TGTGCCACCAGTGCCACAGGGGGCTTAGGCAATCAGCCCCAGCATTTT. This gives the protein CATSATGGLGNQPQHF.

There are a few counts of this clonotype. This rearrangement joins TRBV5-6 to TRBJ1-4; the D gene is possibly TRBD1 (5 bases). The ends were cut back, 0 bases at V and 0 bases at J, with 9 bases in the middle. There are 16 residues in the CDR3. Germline values: CDR1 SGHDT, CDR2 YYEEEE. CDR3 region: CASSLGQIATNEKLFF. In nucleotides, the CDR3 is TGTGCCAGCAGCTTGGGACAGATTGCAACTAATGAAAAACTGTTTTTT. Variable domain in full (rest from reference TRBV5-6 and TRBJ1-4): DAGVTQSPTHLIKTRGQQVTLRCSPKSGHDTVSWYQQALGQGPQFIFQYYEEEERQRGNFPDRFSGHQFPNYSSELNVNALLLGDSALYLCASSLGQIATNEKLFFGSGTQLSVL.

V is TRBV7-8 and J is TRBJ2-5, with 12 bases lining up with TRBD2. This CDR3 comprises 17 residues. From germline, CDR1 is SGHVS and CDR2 FQNEAQ. V dropped 3 bases and J dropped 4; count of bases not matched to a gene: 9. The CDR3 loop is CASSFRTSGVDGETQYF. As DNA, the CDR3 is TGTGCCAGCAGCTTTAGGACTAGCGGGGTGGATGGAGAGACCCAGTACTTC.

This clonotype was counted many times. The chain joins TRBV28 to TRBJ1-4, with D unclear. This CDR3 comprises 13 residues. Germline CDR1 MDHEN, CDR2 SYDVKM. V lost 3 bases to trimming and J lost 8 bases, with 10 bases between them. CDR3 protein: CASSFPGGEKLFF. CDR3 sequence (DNA): TGTGCCAGCAGTTTCCCCGGCGGCGAAAAACTGTTTTTT.

This clonotype has a handful of counts. CDR3 in DNA: TGCGCCAGGATGGGGGACTCTTATAATTCACCCCTCCACTTT. Protein sequence: CARMGDSYNSPLHF. The chain couples TRBV5-1 to TRBJ1-6, with TRBD1 as a possible D gene (5 bases). This CDR3 has 14 amino acids. Germline CDR1 reads SGHRS; CDR2 reads YFSETQ. The V end lost 8 bases, the J end lost 4 bases, and 13 bases lay between the germline ends.

This clonotype was recorded many times. This chain uses TRBV28 with TRBJ2-7, with 11 bases lining up with TRBD1. Trimming took 4 bases from V and 2 from J; bases not matched to a gene: 1. The CDR3 has 14 amino acids. Germline lookup yields CDR1 MDHEN and CDR2 SYDVKM. The CDR3 loop is CASSWDRGAYEQYF. CDR3 nucleotide sequence: TGTGCCAGCAGTTGGGACAGGGGGGCCTACGAGCAGTACTTC.

J is TRBJ2-7 and V is TRBV20-1, with 15 bases fitting TRBD2. The V gene end was trimmed by 4 bases and the J gene end by 2 bases; junction bases not matched to a gene: 6. Per the germline V gene, CDR1 is DFQATT and CDR2 is SNEGSKA (reference sequence). This CDR3 region has 16 residues. Written as DNA, the CDR3 is TGCAGTGCTAATCCGGGACTAGCGGGAGGCACCTACGAGCAGTACTTC. As protein: CSANPGLAGGTYEQYF.

This clonotype showed up just a few times. The J gene is TRBJ2-7, the V gene TRBV29-1; TRBD1 might be the D (6 bases). V lost 6 bases, J lost 5 bases, and 20 bases lay in between. The germline V gene has CDR1 SQVTM and CDR2 ANQGSEA. This CDR3 spans 14 amino acids. This CDR3 is CSVANRVFPHEQYF. The DNA of the CDR3 is TGCAGCGTAGCTAACAGGGTTTTTCCCCACGAGCAGTACTTC.

This clonotype has ten or more counts. V is TRBV28 and J is TRBJ1-5, with 8 bases aligning to TRBD1. This CDR3 has 14 residues. V dropped 6 bases and J dropped 4; count of bases not matched to a gene: 5. Germline CDR1 MDHEN, CDR2 SYDVKM. The CDR3 loop is CASSRTGWNQPQHF. The CDR3 DNA sequence: TGTGCCAGCAGCCGGACAGGGTGGAATCAGCCCCAGCATTTT.

The chain links TRBV29-1 to TRBJ1-2; tentative D call: TRBD1 (5 bases). There are 14 residues in the CDR3. Germline V gives CDR1 SQVTM, CDR2 ANQGSEA. Trimming left V 5 bases short and J 4 bases short, with 17 bases between. CDR3 amino acids: CSVSHRGLGYGYTF. DNA for the CDR3: TGCAGCGTTTCTCACCGGGGCCTTGGCTATGGCTACACCTTC.

This clonotype was counted only a few times. V is TRBV6-2 or TRBV6-3 and J is TRBJ2-5; TRBD2 aligns across 9 bases. Losses at the gene ends were 0 bases for V and 2 bases for J; bases not matched to a gene: 4. Germline V gives CDR1 MNHEY, CDR2 SVGEGT. This CDR3 region has 16 residues. DNA for the CDR3: TGTGCCAGCAGTTACTCCCAGACTAGCGGTCAAGAGACCCAGTACTTC. Amino acid sequence: CASSYSQTSGQETQYF.

The rearrangement uses TRBV6-1 and TRBJ2-1, with unresolved D. V lost 7 bases to trimming and J lost 3 bases, with 13 bases between them. Germline CDR1 and CDR2: MNHNS and SASEGT. The CDR3 loop spans 14 amino acids. DNA for the CDR3: TGTGCCAGCAAGATCGTCCTGGACTACAATGAGCAGTTCTTC. As protein: CASKIVLDYNEQFF.

The V and J genes are TRBV2 and TRBJ2-5; D might be TRBD2 (5 bases). Germline V gives CDR1 SNHLY, CDR2 FYNNEI. Trimming left V 6 bases short and J 2 bases short, with 13 bases between. This CDR3 has 14 amino acids. CDR3 in DNA: TGTGCCAGCAGCGACTATCAGGAGCAAGAGACCCAGTACTTC. Translation gives CASSDYQEQETQYF.

The chain has TRBV7-3 and TRBJ2-1; TRBD2 aligns across 12 bases. V trimming: 5 bases; J trimming: 9 bases; junction bases outside the gene matches: 5. Per germline, CDR1 SGHTA and CDR2 FQGTGA. The CDR3 totals 14 residues. The CDR3 DNA is TGTGCCAGCAGCGCGACTAGCGGGAGTAGTGAGCAGTTCTTC. Translated, it gives CASSATSGSSEQFF.

This clonotype was found a few times. At one end the junction does not follow the germline gene, possibly because of a read error. The genes are TRBV7-7 and TRBJ2-2; D is uncertain. The CDR3 spans 13 residues. Germline V lookup: CDR1 SSHAT, CDR2 FNYEAQ (reference sequence). The DNA of the CDR3 is TGTGCTAGCAGCTTAGCTGCCACCGGGGAGCTGTTTTTT. Translation: CASSLAATGELFF.

V is TRBV28 and J is TRBJ2-2; D remains unclear. V lost 2 bases, J lost 5 bases, and 12 bases lay in between. CDR1 is MDHEN, CDR2 SYDVKM, per germline. The CDR3 extends over 15 amino acids. CDR3 nucleotides: TGTGCCAGCAGTTTAGGCTGGCAGGCTACCGGGGAGCTGTTTTTT. This gives the protein CASSLGWQATGELFF.

This clonotype has a count of ten or more. J is TRBJ2-7 and V is TRBV12-3 or TRBV12-4; the match to TRBD1 covers 7 bases. The junction had 8 bases not matched to a gene; V was cut back by 3 bases and J by 6 bases. CDR3 length: 14 amino acids. The CDR3 here is CASSFVLGGPEQYF. The CDR3 nucleotides are TGTGCCAGCAGTTTTGTCCTAGGGGGCCCCGAGCAGTACTTC.

The chain links TRBV12-3 or TRBV12-4 to TRBJ1-1, with 10 bases that match TRBD1. V gave up 5 bases and J gave up 5 bases; unmatched junction bases: 8. The length of the CDR3 is 15 residues. CDR3 loop: CASSRQGQGSTEAFF. The CDR3 bases are TGTGCCAGCAGTCGACAGGGACAGGGGTCAACTGAAGCTTTCTTT.